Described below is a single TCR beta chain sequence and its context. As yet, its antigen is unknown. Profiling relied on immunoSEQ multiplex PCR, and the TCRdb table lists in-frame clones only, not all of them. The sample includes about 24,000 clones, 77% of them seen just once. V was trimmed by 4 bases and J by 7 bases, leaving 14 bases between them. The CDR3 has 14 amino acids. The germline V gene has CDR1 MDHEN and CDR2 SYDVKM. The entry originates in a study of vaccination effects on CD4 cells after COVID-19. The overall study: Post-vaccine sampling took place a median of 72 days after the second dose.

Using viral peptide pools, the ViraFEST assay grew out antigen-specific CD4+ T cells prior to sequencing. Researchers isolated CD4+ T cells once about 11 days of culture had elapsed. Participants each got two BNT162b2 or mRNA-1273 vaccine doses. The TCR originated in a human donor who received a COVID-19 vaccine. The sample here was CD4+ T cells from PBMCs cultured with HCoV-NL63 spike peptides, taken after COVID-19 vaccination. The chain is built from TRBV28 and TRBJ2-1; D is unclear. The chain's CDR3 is CASSSLTQRNEQFF. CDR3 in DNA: TGTGCCAGCAGTTCATTAACCCAGAGGAATGAGCAGTTCTTC.